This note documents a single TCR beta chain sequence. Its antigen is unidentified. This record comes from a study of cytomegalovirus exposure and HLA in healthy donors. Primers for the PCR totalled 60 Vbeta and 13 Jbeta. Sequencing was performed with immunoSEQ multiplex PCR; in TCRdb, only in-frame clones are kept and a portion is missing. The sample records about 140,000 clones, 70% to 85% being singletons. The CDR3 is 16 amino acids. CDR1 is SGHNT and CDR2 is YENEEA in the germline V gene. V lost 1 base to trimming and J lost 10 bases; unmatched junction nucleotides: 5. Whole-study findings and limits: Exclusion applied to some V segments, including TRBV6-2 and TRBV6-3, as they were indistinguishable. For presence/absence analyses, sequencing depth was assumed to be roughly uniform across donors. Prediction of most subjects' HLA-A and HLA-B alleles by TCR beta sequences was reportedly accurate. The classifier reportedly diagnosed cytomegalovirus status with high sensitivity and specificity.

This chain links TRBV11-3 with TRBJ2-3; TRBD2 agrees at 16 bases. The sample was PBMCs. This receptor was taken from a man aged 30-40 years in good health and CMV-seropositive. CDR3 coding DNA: TGTGCCAGCAGCTTAGGGGGACTAGCGGGGGGGCTCCCGCAGTATTTT. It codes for CASSLGGLAGGLPQYF. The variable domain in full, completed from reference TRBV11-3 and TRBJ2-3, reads EAGVVQSPRYKIIEKKQPVAFWCNPISGHNTLYWYLQNLGQGPELLIRYENEEAVDDSQLPKDRFSAERLKGVDSTLKIQPAELGDSAVYLCASSLGGLAGGLPQYFGPGTRLTVL.